These T cell receptor beta chains were read from a single sample in a study of spatial heterogeneity in lung cancer. TCRdb reprocessed the 5' RACE reads via MiXCR and lists one record per CDR3 protein. Of 39,000 or so distinct CDR3 sequences in the sample, 7.5% to 8% were seen once. The sequences come from PBMCs, collected at surgery. All receptors come from a male donor with early-stage non-small cell lung cancer. The CDR3 runs from the conserved cysteine through the conserved F or W. D genes are given only for firm matches. Clone size is shown for a subset of rows, as once, few, many or a class of expanded clone.

v_call,d_call,clone_size,j_call,cdr3_aa,cdr3_nt
TRBV9,NA,many,TRBJ2-1,CASSVEGSSSYNEQFF,TGTGCCAGCAGCGTAGAAGGGAGCAGCTCCTACAATGAGCAGTTCTTC
TRBV6-2/TRBV6-3,NA,NA,TRBJ2-2,CASIGALPGELFF,TGTGCCAGCATAGGAGCGCTACCCGGGGAGCTGTTTTTT
TRBV7-8,NA,many,TRBJ1-1,CASSLELNTEAFF,TGTGCCAGCAGCCTGGAGCTGAACACTGAAGCTTTCTTT
TRBV6-5,TRBD1,few,TRBJ2-2,CASSRTGVNTGELFF,TGTGCCAGCAGTAGGACAGGGGTGAACACCGGGGAGCTGTTTTTT
TRBV7-6,NA,NA,TRBJ1-6,CASSTGPGNSPLHF,TGTGCCAGCAGCACCGGGCCGGGGAATTCACCCCTCCACTTT
TRBV6-5,NA,many,TRBJ1-3,CASSYQSGNTIYF,TGTGCCAGCAGTTACCAGTCTGGAAACACCATATATTTT
TRBV18,TRBD2,many,TRBJ2-3,CASSRSGGARTDTQYF,TGTGCCAGCTCACGAAGCGGGGGGGCCAGGACAGATACGCAGTATTTT
TRBV6-5,NA,few,TRBJ1-4,CASSYLGAGEKLFF,TGTGCCAGCAGTTATTTGGGGGCGGGGGAAAAACTGTTTTTT
TRBV12-3/TRBV12-4,TRBD1,many,TRBJ2-3,CASSSPPGTGGTDTQYF,TGTGCCAGCAGTTCACCGCCGGGGACAGGGGGCACAGATACGCAGTATTTT
TRBV7-9,TRBD1,many,TRBJ2-7,CASSFTGTGASYEQYF,TGTGCCAGCAGCTTCACCGGGACAGGGGCATCCTACGAGCAGTACTTC
TRBV29-1,NA,NA,TRBJ2-5,CSVQEYQETQYF,TGCAGCGTTCAGGAGTACCAAGAGACCCAGTACTTC
TRBV12-3/TRBV12-4,TRBD1,many,TRBJ1-1,CASSLAQTGFNTEAFF,TGTGCCAGCAGTTTAGCGCAGACAGGGTTCAACACTGAAGCTTTCTTT
TRBV7-8,NA,many,TRBJ1-4,CASSTGQTREKLFF,TGTGCCAGCAGTACAGGACAGACCAGAGAAAAACTGTTTTTT
TRBV7-9,TRBD1,NA,TRBJ1-1,CASSPGQGGTEAFF,TGTGCCAGCAGCCCCGGACAGGGTGGGACTGAAGCTTTCTTT
TRBV25-1,TRBD1,many,TRBJ2-1,CASTRTGGNEQFF,TGTGCCAGTACCAGGACAGGGGGCAATGAGCAGTTCTTC
TRBV24-1,NA,few,TRBJ2-1,CATSDHTTGSYNEQFF,TGTGCCACCAGTGACCATACGACGGGCTCCTACAATGAGCAGTTCTTC
TRBV27,NA,NA,TRBJ1-2,CASSPGHQWGYTF,TGTGCCAGCAGCCCTGGACACCAATGGGGCTACACCTTC
TRBV9,NA,many,TRBJ1-2,CASSVNQGYGYTF,TGTGCCAGCAGCGTAAATCAGGGCTATGGCTACACCTTC
TRBV20-1,NA,NA,TRBJ2-7,CSARNVGGYEQYF,TGCAGTGCTAGAAATGTCGGGGGCTACGAGCAGTACTTC
TRBV20-1,TRBD1,many,TRBJ1-6,CSANLGQRHSPLHF,TGCAGTGCTAATTTGGGACAGCGACATTCACCCCTCCACTTT
TRBV6-2/TRBV6-3,TRBD2,many,TRBJ2-3,CASSNPGLAVRDTQYF,TGTGCCAGCAGTAATCCCGGACTAGCGGTGAGAGATACGCAGTATTTT
TRBV7-8,NA,NA,TRBJ1-1,CASSDRVLNTEAFF,TGTGCCAGCAGCGACCGGGTCCTGAACACTGAAGCTTTCTTT
TRBV5-4,TRBD1,many,TRBJ1-6,CASSLWTGNNSPLHF,TGTGCCAGCAGCTTGTGGACAGGCAATAATTCACCCCTCCACTTT
TRBV7-8,NA,few,TRBJ2-6,CASSATGFLSGANVLTF,TGTGCCAGCAGCGCCACAGGGTTCCTCTCTGGGGCCAACGTCCTGACTTTC
TRBV4-3,NA,many,TRBJ1-2,CASSQDWGRVFGGYTF,TGCGCCAGCAGCCAAGATTGGGGCAGGGTGTTCGGCGGCTACACCTTC
TRBV7-7,NA,many,TRBJ2-5,CASSPEGLVETQYF,TGTGCTAGCAGCCCCGAGGGGTTGGTAGAGACCCAGTACTTC
TRBV6-5,NA,NA,TRBJ1-5,CASKPRGGDSNQPQHF,TGTGCCAGCAAACCCCGGGGAGGGGATAGCAATCAGCCCCAGCATTTT
TRBV12-5,TRBD1,many,TRBJ1-1,CASGLVGQGIQGETEAFF,TGTGCTAGTGGTTTGGTTGGACAGGGGATACAAGGGGAGACTGAAGCTTTCTTT
TRBV28,NA,few,TRBJ2-2,CASRLGLANTGELFF,TGTGCCAGCAGACTGGGCCTGGCTAACACCGGGGAGCTGTTTTTT
TRBV6-2/TRBV6-3,TRBD1,many,TRBJ1-2,CASSYDRGGGYTF,TGTGCCAGCAGTTACGACAGGGGAGGAGGCTACACCTTC
TRBV11-2,NA,many,TRBJ2-4,CASSPTRGDIQYF,TGTGCCAGCAGCCCGACCAGGGGTGACATTCAGTACTTC
TRBV7-2,NA,many,TRBJ2-1,CASSLRLGEYNEQFF,TGTGCCAGCAGCTTAAGGTTGGGAGAGTACAATGAGCAGTTCTTC
TRBV20-1,NA,many,TRBJ2-5,CSARDSQETQYF,TGCAGTGCTAGAGATAGCCAAGAGACCCAGTACTTC
TRBV20-1,NA,NA,TRBJ1-4,CSARDSRGRGEKLFF,TGCAGTGCTAGAGATAGCAGGGGTAGAGGTGAAAAACTGTTTTTT
TRBV7-3,TRBD1,few,TRBJ2-2,CASSRTGTENTGELFF,TGTGCCAGCAGCCGTACCGGGACAGAGAACACCGGGGAGCTGTTTTTT
TRBV9,TRBD2,few,TRBJ2-7,CASSVEASGGLEQYF,TGTGCCAGCAGCGTAGAGGCTAGCGGGGGGCTCGAGCAGTACTTC
TRBV20-1,NA,few,TRBJ2-3,CSARDPLSTDTQYF,TGCAGTGCTAGGGACCCGCTTAGCACAGATACGCAGTATTTT
TRBV29-1,TRBD2,many,TRBJ2-3,CSVGGLGTDTQYF,TGCAGCGTTGGGGGACTAGGGACAGATACGCAGTATTTT
TRBV5-6,TRBD1,many,TRBJ1-4,CASRDRGVREKLFF,TGTGCCAGCAGGGACAGGGGTGTACGAGAAAAACTGTTTTTT
TRBV7-7,NA,NA,TRBJ2-3,CASSPGTPTDTQYF,TGTGCTAGCAGTCCCGGGACACCGACAGATACGCAGTATTTT
TRBV7-2,NA,NA,TRBJ2-1,CASSLFNEQFF,TGTGCCAGCAGCTTATTCAATGAGCAGTTCTTC
TRBV7-9,TRBD1,many,TRBJ2-1,CASSSGTGKGIGSYNEQFF,TGTGCCAGCAGCTCCGGGACAGGGAAGGGAATTGGCTCCTACAATGAGCAGTTCTTC
TRBV18,NA,many,TRBJ1-1,CASSPRREGGTEAFF,TGTGCCAGCTCACCACGAAGGGAAGGAGGGACTGAAGCTTTCTTT
TRBV6-5,NA,many,TRBJ1-3,CASSYSSDSGNTIYF,TGTGCCAGCAGTTACTCTTCAGACTCTGGAAACACCATATATTTT
TRBV29-1,NA,many,TRBJ1-5,CSVAGNGDQPQHF,TGCAGCGTAGCCGGGAACGGAGATCAGCCCCAGCATTTT
TRBV12-3/TRBV12-4,NA,many,TRBJ1-1,CASSLALSNWGTEAFF,TGTGCCAGCAGTTTAGCGCTTTCGAACTGGGGGACTGAAGCTTTCTTT
TRBV7-3,TRBD2,many,TRBJ2-1,CASSQGLRTSSEQFF,TGTGCCAGCAGCCAAGGTCTACGGACTAGCAGTGAGCAGTTCTTC
TRBV11-3,TRBD2,many,TRBJ2-1,CASSSETGTSGRPNEQFF,TGTGCCAGCAGCTCTGAGACCGGGACTAGCGGGAGACCCAATGAGCAGTTCTTC
TRBV7-9,NA,many,TRBJ2-2,CASSLARTGELFF,TGTGCCAGCAGCTTGGCCCGAACCGGGGAGCTGTTTTTT
TRBV19,TRBD2,many,TRBJ2-3,CASRGTSFADTQYF,TGTGCCAGTAGAGGGACTAGCTTTGCAGATACGCAGTATTTT
TRBV5-4,TRBD2,many,TRBJ2-2,CASSQVAGPTGELFF,TGTGCCAGCAGCCAAGTAGCGGGTCCCACCGGGGAGCTGTTTTTT
TRBV6-5,NA,NA,TRBJ2-5,CASGEGRHQETQYF,TGTGCCAGCGGAGAAGGACGGCACCAAGAGACCCAGTACTTC